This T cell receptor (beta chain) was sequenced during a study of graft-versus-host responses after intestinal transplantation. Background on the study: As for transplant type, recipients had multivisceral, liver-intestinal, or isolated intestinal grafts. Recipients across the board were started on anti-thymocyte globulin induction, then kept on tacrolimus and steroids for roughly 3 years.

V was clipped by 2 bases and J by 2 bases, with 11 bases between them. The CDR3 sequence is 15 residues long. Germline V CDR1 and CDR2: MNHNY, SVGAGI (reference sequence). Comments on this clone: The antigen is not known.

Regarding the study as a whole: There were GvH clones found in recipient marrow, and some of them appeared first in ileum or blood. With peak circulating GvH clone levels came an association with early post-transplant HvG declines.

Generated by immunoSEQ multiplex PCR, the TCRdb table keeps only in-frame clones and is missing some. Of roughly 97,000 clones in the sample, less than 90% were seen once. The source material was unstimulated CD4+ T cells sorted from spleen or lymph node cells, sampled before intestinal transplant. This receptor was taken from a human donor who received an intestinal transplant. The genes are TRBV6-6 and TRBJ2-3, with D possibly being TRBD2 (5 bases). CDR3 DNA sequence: TGTGCCAGCAGTTACGTGAGAGCGGCCACAGATACGCAGTATTTT. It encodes CASSYVRAATDTQYF.